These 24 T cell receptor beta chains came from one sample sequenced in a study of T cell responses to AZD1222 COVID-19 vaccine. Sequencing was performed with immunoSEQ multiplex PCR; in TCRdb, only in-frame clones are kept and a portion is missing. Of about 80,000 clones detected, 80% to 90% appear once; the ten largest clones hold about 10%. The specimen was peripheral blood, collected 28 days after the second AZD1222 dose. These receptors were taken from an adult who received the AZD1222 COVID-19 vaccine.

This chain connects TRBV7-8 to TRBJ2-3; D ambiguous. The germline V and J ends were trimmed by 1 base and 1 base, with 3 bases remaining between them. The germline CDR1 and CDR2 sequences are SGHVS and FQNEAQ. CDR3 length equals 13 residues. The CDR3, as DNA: TGTGCCAGCAGCTTAGTGGGCACAGATACGCAGTATTTT. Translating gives CASSLVGTDTQYF.

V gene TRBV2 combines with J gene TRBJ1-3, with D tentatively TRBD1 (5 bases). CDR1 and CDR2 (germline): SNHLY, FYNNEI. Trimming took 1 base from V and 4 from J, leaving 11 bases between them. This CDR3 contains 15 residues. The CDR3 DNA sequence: TGTGCCAGCAGTGAAGACGGGGGAGCGGGAAACACCATATATTTT. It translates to CASSEDGGAGNTIYF.

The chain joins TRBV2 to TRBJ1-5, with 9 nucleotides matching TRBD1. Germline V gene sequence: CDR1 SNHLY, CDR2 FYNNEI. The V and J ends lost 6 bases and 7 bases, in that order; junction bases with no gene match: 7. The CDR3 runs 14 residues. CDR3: CASRPGTGRQPQHF. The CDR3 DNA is TGTGCCAGCAGGCCCGGGACAGGGAGGCAGCCCCAGCATTTT.

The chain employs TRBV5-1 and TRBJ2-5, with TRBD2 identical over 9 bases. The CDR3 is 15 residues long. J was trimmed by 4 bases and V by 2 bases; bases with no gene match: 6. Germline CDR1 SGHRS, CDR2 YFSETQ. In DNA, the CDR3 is TGCGCCAGCAGCTTTAGCGGGGGATCGGGAGAGACCCAGTACTTC. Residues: CASSFSGGSGETQYF. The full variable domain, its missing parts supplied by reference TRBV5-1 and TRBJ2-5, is KAGVTQTPRYLIKTRGQQVTLSCSPISGHRSVSWYQQTPGQGLQFLFEYFSETQRNKGNFPGRFSGRQFSNSRSEMNVSTLELGDSALYLCASSFSGGSGETQYFGPGTRLLVL.

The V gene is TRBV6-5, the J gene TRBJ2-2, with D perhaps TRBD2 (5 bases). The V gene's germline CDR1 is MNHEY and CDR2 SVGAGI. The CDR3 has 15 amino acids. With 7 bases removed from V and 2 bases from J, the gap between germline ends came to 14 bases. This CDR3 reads CASKDFGVNTGELFF. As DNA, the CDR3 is TGTGCCAGCAAGGACTTCGGGGTTAACACCGGGGAGCTGTTTTTT.

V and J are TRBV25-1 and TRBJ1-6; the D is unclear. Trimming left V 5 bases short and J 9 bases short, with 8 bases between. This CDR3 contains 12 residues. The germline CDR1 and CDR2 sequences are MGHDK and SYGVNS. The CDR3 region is CASSSELSPLHF. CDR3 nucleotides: TGTGCCAGCAGTTCGGAGCTTTCACCCCTCCACTTT.

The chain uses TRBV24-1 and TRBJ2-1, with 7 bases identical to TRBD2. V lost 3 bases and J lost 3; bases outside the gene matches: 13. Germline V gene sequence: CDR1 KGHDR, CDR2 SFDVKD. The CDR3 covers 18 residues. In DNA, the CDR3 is TGTGCCACCAGTGATCTACCCCCGGGGCGGGGGTACTACAATGAGCAGTTCTTC. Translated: CATSDLPPGRGYYNEQFF.

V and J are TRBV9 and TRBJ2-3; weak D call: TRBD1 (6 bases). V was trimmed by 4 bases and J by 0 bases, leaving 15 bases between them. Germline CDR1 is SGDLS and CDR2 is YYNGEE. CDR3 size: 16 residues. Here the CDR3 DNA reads TGTGCCAGCAGCCCTCACGGGACACAGAGCACAGATACGCAGTATTTT. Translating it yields CASSPHGTQSTDTQYF.

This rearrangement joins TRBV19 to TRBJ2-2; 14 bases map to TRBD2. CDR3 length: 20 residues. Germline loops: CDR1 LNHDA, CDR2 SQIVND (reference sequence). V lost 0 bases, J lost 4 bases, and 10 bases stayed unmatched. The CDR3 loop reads CASSIEGPGLAGAGTGELFF. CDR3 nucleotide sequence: TGTGCCAGTAGTATAGAGGGACCGGGACTAGCGGGGGCGGGCACCGGGGAGCTGTTTTTT.

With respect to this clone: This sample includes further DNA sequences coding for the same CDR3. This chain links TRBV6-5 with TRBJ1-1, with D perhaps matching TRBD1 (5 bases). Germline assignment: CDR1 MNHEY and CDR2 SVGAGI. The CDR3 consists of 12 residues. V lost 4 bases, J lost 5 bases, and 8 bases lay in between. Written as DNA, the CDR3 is TGTGCCAGCAGTTTTGGGGGGACTGAAGCTTTCTTT. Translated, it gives CASSFGGTEAFF.

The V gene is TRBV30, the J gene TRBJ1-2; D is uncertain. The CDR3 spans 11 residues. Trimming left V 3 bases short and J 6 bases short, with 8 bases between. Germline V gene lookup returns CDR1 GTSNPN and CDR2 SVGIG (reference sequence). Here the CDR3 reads CAWSLVHGYTF. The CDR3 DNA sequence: TGTGCCTGGAGCTTGGTACATGGCTACACCTTC.

The CDR3 coding sequence is TGTGCCAGCAGCCAAACTAGTTTCCCTTCAGATACGCAGTATTTT. Its protein product is CASSQTSFPSDTQYF. V and J are TRBV3-1 (or the pseudogene TRBV3-2) and TRBJ2-3, with D maybe TRBD2 (5 bases). Germline CDR1 LGHDT, CDR2 YNNKEL (reference sequence). This CDR3 region has 15 residues. V was trimmed by 2 bases and J by 4 bases, leaving 13 bases between them.

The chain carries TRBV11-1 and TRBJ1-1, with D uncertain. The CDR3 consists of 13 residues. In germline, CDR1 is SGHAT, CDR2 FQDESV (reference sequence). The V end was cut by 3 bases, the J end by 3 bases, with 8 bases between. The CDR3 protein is CASSFAGYTEAFF. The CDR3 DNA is TGTGCCAGCAGCTTTGCGGGCTACACTGAAGCTTTCTTT.

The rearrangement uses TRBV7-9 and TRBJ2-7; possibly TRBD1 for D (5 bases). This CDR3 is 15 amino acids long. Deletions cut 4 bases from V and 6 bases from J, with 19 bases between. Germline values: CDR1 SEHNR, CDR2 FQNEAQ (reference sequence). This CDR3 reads CASSSLQGLILEQYF. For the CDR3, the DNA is TGTGCCAGCAGCTCCCTGCAGGGCTTAATCCTCGAGCAGTACTTC. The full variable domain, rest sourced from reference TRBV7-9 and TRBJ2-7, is DTGVSQNPRHKITKRGQNVTFRCDPISEHNRLYWYRQTLGQGPEFLTYFQNEAQLEKSRLLSDRFSAERPKGSFSTLEIQRTEQGDSAMYLCASSSLQGLILEQYFGPGTRLTVT.

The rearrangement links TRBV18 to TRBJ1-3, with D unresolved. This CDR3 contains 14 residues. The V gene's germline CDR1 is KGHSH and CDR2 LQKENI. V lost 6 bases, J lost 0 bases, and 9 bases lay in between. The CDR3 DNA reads TGTGCCAGCTCCCTGGGTGCCTCTGGAAACACCATATATTTT. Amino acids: CASSLGASGNTIYF.

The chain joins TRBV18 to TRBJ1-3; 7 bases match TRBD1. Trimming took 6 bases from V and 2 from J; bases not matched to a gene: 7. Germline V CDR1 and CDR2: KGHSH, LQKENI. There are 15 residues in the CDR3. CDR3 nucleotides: TGTGCCAGCTCCGAAACGACAGGGCCTGGAAACACCATATATTTT. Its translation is CASSETTGPGNTIYF.

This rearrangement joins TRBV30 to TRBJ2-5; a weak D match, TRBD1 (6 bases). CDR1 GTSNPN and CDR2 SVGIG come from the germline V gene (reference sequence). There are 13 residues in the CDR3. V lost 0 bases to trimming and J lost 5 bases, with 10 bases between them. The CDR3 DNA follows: TGTGCCTGGAGTGTAGGGGGTCCCGAGACCCAGTACTTC. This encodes CAWSVGGPETQYF.

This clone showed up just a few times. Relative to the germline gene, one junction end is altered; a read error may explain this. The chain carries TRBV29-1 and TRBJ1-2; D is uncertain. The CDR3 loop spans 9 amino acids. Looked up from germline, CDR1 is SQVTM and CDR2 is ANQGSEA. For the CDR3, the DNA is TGCAGCGTTGCCGTGGCGCCCCAGTTC. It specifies CSVAVAPQF.

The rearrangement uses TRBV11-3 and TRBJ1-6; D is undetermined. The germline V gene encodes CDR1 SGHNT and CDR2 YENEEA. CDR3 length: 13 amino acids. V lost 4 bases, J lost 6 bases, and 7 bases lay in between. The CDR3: CASSYNSNSPLHF. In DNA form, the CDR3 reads TGTGCCAGCAGCTATAACAGTAATTCACCCCTCCACTTT.

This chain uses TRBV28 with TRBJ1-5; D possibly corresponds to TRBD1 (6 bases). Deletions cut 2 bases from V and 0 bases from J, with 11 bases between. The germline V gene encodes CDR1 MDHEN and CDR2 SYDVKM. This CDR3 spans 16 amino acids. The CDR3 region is CASSLLAGDSNQPQHF. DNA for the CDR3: TGTGCCAGCAGTTTACTGGCAGGGGATAGCAATCAGCCCCAGCATTTT.

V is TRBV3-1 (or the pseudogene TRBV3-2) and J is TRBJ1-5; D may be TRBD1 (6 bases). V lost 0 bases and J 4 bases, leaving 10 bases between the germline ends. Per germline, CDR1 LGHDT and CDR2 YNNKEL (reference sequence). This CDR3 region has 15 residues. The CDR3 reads CASSQDWGLNQPQHF. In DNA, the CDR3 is TGTGCCAGCAGCCAAGATTGGGGGCTTAATCAGCCCCAGCATTTT.

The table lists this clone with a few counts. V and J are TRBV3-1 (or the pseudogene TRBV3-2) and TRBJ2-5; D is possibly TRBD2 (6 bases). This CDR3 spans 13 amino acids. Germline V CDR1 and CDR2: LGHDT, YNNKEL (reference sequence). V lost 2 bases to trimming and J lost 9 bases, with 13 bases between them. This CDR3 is CASSQSTGGAQYF. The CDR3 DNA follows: TGTGCCAGCAGCCAAAGTACCGGGGGAGCCCAGTACTTC.

In DNA form, the CDR3 reads TGTGCCAGCAGTTGGGATCCTGGGGCCAACGTCCTGACTTTC. Translating it yields CASSWDPGANVLTF. The V call is TRBV27, the J call TRBJ2-6, with no clear D. The CDR3 runs to 14 residues. CDR1 MNHEY and CDR2 SMNVEV come from the germline V gene (reference sequence). Trimming took 4 bases from V and 2 from J, leaving 6 bases between them. The full variable domain, in which reference TRBV27 and TRBJ2-6 provide the parts outside the CDR3, is EAQVTQNPRYLITVTGKKLTVTCSQNMNHEYMSWYRQDPGLGLRQIYYSMNVEVTDKGDVPEGYKVSRKEKRNFPLILESPSPNQTSLYFCASSWDPGANVLTFGAGSRLTVL.

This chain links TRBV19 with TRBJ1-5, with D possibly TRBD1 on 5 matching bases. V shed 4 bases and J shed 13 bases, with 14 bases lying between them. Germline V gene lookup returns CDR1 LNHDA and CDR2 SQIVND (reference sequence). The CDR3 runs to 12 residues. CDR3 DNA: TGTGCCAGTAGTACGCGGAGGGGTATTCAGCATTTT. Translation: CASSTRRGIQHF.